A selection of T cell receptor beta chains follows, all from one sample in a study of beta chain features in type 1 diabetes. The assay was immunoSEQ multiplex PCR, and TCRdb's table has in-frame clones only and misses some. The repertoire consists of around 180,000 clones, with roughly 8% occurring once and the leading ten covering approximately 0.54%. Sequencing input: central memory CD4+ T cells from blood. These receptors all stem from a man younger than 35 with type 1 diabetes. CDR3s include the opening cysteine and the closing phenylalanine or tryptophan. Each record gives: D gene, J gene, V gene, CDR3 protein. A D gene is named only where the DNA matches it firmly.

TRBD1,TRBJ1-2,TRBV7-8,CASSLRWGQEDGYTF
NA,TRBJ1-4,TRBV5-4,CASSLGGRGDGEKLFF
NA,TRBJ1-6,TRBV27,CASSSRSTGYNSPLHF
TRBD2,TRBJ2-3,TRBV7-9,CASSRLASTDTQYF
TRBD1,TRBJ1-2,TRBV28,CASSLRTGYGYTF
NA,TRBJ1-2,TRBV11-2,CASSLDLYSGYTF
NA,TRBJ1-5,TRBV7-2,CASSQSGTVPNQPQHF
TRBD1,TRBJ1-1,TRBV7-9,CASSILRQGTEAFF
NA,TRBJ2-1,TRBV7-2,CASSRRQGGNNEQFF
NA,TRBJ1-4,TRBV30,CAWSTGSVTNEKLFF
NA,TRBJ1-5,TRBV7-9,CASSFGGGGNQPQHF
TRBD1,TRBJ2-1,TRBV27,CASSSGGKANEQFF
TRBD1,TRBJ2-7,TRBV18,CASSPRTGGTYEQYF
NA,TRBJ2-2,TRBV21-1,CASSKASGCPKVTGELFF
NA,TRBJ2-2,TRBV10-2,CASSETHTGELFF
TRBD1,TRBJ1-2,TRBV28,CASSTGQANYGYTF
NA,TRBJ2-5,TRBV11-3,CASRATGQETQYF
NA,TRBJ2-2,TRBV9,CASKGAYTGELFF
NA,TRBJ2-1,TRBV7-2,CASSLLPRDEQFF